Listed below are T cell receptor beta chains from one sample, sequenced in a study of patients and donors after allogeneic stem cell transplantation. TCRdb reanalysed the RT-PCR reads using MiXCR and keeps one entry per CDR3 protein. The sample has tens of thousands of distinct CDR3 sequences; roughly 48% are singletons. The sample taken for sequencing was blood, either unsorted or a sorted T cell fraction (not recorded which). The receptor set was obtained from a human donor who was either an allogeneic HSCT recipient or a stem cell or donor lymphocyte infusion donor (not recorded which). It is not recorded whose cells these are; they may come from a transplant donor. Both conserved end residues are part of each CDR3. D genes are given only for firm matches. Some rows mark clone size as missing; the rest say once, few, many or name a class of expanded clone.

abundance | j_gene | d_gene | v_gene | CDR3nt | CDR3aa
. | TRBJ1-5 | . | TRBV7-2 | TGTGCCAGCAGCTTAGGGCAGATCAATCAGCCCCAGCATTTT | CASSLGQINQPQHF
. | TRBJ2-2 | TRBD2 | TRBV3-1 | TGTGCCAGCAGCCCCCAGGCGGGAGTGAACACCGGGGAGCTGTTTTTT | CASSPQAGVNTGELFF
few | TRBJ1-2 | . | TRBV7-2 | TGTGCCAGCAGCCGAAATCTTTTACGGAGCTATGGCTACACCTTC | CASSRNLLRSYGYTF
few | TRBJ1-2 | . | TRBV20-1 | TGCAGTGCTAGAGAATCGGGCAGCTATGGCTACACCTTC | CSARESGSYGYTF
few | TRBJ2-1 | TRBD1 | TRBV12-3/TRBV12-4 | TGTGCCAGCAGTTTGCGCTACCGAGACAGGGATTGGAATGAGCAGTTCTTC | CASSLRYRDRDWNEQFF
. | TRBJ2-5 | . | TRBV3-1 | TGTGCCAGCAGCCAAGTCTCGGCAGGGTTAAGAGAGACCCAGTACTTC | CASSQVSAGLRETQYF
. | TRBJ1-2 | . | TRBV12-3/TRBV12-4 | TGTGCCAGCAGGACCGGGACAAGAGATGCTAACTATGGCTACACCTTC | CASRTGTRDANYGYTF
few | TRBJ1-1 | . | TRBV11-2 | TGTGCCAGCAGATTTTCTCTGGCGGCGAACACTGAAGCTTTCTTT | CASRFSLAANTEAFF
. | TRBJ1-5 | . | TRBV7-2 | TGTGCCAGCAGCTTCTCCGGACAGCAGCCCCAGCATTTT | CASSFSGQQPQHF
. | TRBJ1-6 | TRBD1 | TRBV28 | TGTGCCAGCAGTCCTCAGACAGGGCTCATCAATTCACCCCTCCACTTT | CASSPQTGLINSPLHF
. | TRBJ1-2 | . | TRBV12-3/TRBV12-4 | TGTGCCAGCGTACAACTTGGGACGGTCTATGGCTACACCTTC | CASVQLGTVYGYTF
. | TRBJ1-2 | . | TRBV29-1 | TGCAGCCTAGACCCGGTCCTTAACTATGGCTACACCTTC | CSLDPVLNYGYTF
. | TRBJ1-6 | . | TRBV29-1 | TGCAGCGACAGGGCTAACTCACCCCTCCACTTT | CSDRANSPLHF
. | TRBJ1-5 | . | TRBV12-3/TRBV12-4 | TGTGCCAGCAGTCCTACGGGGTTTGGCAATCAGCCCCAGCATTTT | CASSPTGFGNQPQHF
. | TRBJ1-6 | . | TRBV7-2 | TGTGCCAGCAGCTTAGCGCTTGCAGCATTTAATTCACCCCTCCACTTT | CASSLALAAFNSPLHF
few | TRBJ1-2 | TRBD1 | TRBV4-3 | TGCGCCAGCAGCCAAGGGACAGGGAATTATGGCTACACCTTC | CASSQGTGNYGYTF
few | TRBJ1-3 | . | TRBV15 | TGTGCCACCAGCAGAGATGGCAGTTTCTCTGGAAACACCATATATTTT | CATSRDGSFSGNTIYF
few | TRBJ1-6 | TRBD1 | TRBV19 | TGTGCCAGTAACCCGGTGACAGGGGTTAATTCACCCCTCCACTTT | CASNPVTGVNSPLHF
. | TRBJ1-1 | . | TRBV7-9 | TGTGCCAGCAGCTTAGCTTTCGCAGCCACTGAAGCTTTCTTT | CASSLAFAATEAFF
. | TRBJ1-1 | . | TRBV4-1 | TGCGCCAGCAGCCAAGATCTAACTGAAGCTTTCTTT | CASSQDLTEAFF
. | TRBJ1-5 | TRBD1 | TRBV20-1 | TGCAGTGCTAGAGGGGGACAGGGGAGGGATCAGCCCCAGCATTTT | CSARGGQGRDQPQHF
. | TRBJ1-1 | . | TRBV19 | TGTGCCAGTACTCCCAAGACGGCAGGGAACACTGAAGCTTTCTTT | CASTPKTAGNTEAFF
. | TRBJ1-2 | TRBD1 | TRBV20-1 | TGCAGTGCCAACCAGGGGGCGAACTATGGCTACACCTTC | CSANQGANYGYTF
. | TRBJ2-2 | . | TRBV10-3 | TGTGCCATCAGTGAGTCGGTCACCGCCCGGCGCCCCGGGGAGCTGTTTTTT | CAISESVTARRPGELFF
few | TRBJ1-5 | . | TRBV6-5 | TGTGCCAGCACTCCGGGACCTCAGGCGGGTCAGCCCCAGCATTTT | CASTPGPQAGQPQHF
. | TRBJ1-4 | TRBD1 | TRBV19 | TGTGCCAGTAGTCGGACAGGTGATAATGAAAAACTGTTTTTT | CASSRTGDNEKLFF
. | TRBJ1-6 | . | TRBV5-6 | TGTGCCAGCAGCGACAGCTATAATTCACCCCTCCACTTT | CASSDSYNSPLHF
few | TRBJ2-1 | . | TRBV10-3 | TGTGCCATCAAGAAAGAGCGGGATGAGCAGTTCTTC | CAIKKERDEQFF
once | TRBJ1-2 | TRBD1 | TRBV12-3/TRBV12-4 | TGTGCCAGCAGCCATCGACAGGGGCGAAATTCTAACTATGGCTACACCTTC | CASSHRQGRNSNYGYTF
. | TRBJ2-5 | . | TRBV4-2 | TGTGCCAGCAGCCAAGATCCAGCGGGAGAGACCCAGTACTTC | CASSQDPAGETQYF
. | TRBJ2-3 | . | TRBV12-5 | TGTGCTAGTGGGTTCGGCAGATCCGGGGACCCTAGCACAGATACGCAGTATTTT | CASGFGRSGDPSTDTQYF